The present TCR beta chain was sequenced within a study of blood T cell repertoires in COVID-19. Whole-study context: Specimens from acute and convalescent COVID-19 originated in the United States, Italy and Spain. PBMCs, B-cell-depleted T cells, or T cells were the source of the cDNA or gDNA that made up the material.

There are 13 residues in the CDR3. Trimming shortened V by 7 bases and J by 8 bases, and 20 bases separated the two germline ends. The V gene's germline CDR1 is SQVTM and CDR2 ANQGSEA. How the authors handled the data: It was from reference gene primer amplification that nucleated cell counts were estimated. Generated by immunoSEQ multiplex PCR, the TCRdb table keeps only in-frame clones and is missing some. That table gives V, J and clone size, and the DNA gave D and trimming. The sample contains some 100,000 clones, 82% of which appear only once. Sequenced input: peripheral blood. The chain uses TRBV29-1 and TRBJ1-2, with a possible D match to TRBD1 (6 bases). The TCR sequence derives from a man in his forties or fifties with active or convalescent COVID-19. The CDR3 loop is CSAGALGASGYTF. CDR3 DNA sequence: TGCAGCGCCGGCGCATTGGGGGCGAGCGGCTACACCTTC.